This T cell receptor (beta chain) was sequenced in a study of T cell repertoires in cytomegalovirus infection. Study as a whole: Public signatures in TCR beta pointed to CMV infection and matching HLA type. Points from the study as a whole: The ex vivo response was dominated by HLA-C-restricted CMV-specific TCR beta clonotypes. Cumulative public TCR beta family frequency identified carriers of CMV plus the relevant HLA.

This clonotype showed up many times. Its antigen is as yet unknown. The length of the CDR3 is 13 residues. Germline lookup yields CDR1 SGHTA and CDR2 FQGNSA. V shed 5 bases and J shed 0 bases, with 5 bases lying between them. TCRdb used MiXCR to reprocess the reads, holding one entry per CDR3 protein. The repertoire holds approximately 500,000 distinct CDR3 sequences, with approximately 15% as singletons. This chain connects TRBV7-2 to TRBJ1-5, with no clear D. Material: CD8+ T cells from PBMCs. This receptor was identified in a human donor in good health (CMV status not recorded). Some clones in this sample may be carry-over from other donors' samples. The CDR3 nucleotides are TGTGCCAGCAGCCCGAATAGCAATCAGCCCCAGCATTTT. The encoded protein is CASSPNSNQPQHF.